This entry describes one T cell receptor beta chain. The antigen is not known. The sample belongs to a study of OX40 agonist ivuxolimab in advanced cancers. Study overall: The dose of intravenous ivuxolimab that patients received every 2 weeks ranged from 0.01 to 10 mg/kg.

Study-level findings and limits: Still undetermined is the antigen specificity of the expanded peripheral T cells.

V shed 4 bases and J shed 0 bases, with 10 bases lying between them. Germline CDR1 and CDR2: SQVTM and ANQGSEA. The CDR3 contains 14 residues. TCRdb's copy holds only in-frame clones and misses some; the assay was immunoSEQ multiplex PCR. This sample carries more than 55,000 clones, 85% to 90% of them seen once, and the ten largest clones take approximately 10%. This specimen consisted of CD4+ or CD8+ T cells sorted from blood, obtained in a trial of the OX40 agonist ivuxolimab. The sequence was collected from an adult with an advanced solid tumor such as melanoma, head and neck, liver or kidney cancer. The V and J genes are TRBV29-1 and TRBJ2-1; D not resolved. The CDR3 DNA is TGCAGCGTTGTCTTTGAGAGCTCCTACAATGAGCAGTTCTTC. It translates to CSVVFESSYNEQFF.